Each of the 19 T cell receptor beta chains below was sequenced from the same sample in a study of cytomegalovirus exposure and HLA in healthy donors. Primers for the PCR totalled 60 Vbeta and 13 Jbeta. The protocol was immunoSEQ multiplex PCR, while the TCRdb copy is restricted to in-frame clones and leaves out a portion. This sample yields about 130,000 clones, of which around three quarters are seen a single time; 5.3% belongs to the top ten. The material sequenced was PBMCs. These receptors were obtained from a man aged 25-45 years in good health and CMV-seronegative.

The gene calls are TRBV7-2 and TRBJ1-2; TRBD1 might be the D (5 bases). CDR1 is SGHTA and CDR2 is FQGNSA in the germline V gene. The CDR3 is made up of 13 amino acids. The germline V and J ends were trimmed by 3 bases and 6 bases, with 11 bases remaining between them. Here the CDR3 DNA reads TGTGCCAGCAGCTTTGTGGGGCAGGATGGCTACACCTTC. It is translated as CASSFVGQDGYTF.

CDR3 residues: CASSTGLGYSQSYEQYF. The CDR3 DNA reads as TGTGCCAGCAGCACGGGACTGGGGTATTCTCAGTCCTACGAGCAGTACTTC. V is TRBV7-2 and J is TRBJ2-7; a weak D match, TRBD2 (6 bases). The ends were cut back, 5 bases at V and 1 base at J, with 21 bases in the middle. Germline V gene lookup returns CDR1 SGHTA and CDR2 FQGNSA. The CDR3 sequence is 17 residues long. Full variable domain (missing parts from reference TRBV7-2 and TRBJ2-7): GAGVSQSPSNKVTEKGKDVELRCDPISGHTALYWYRQSLGQGLEFLIYFQGNSAPDKSGLPSDRFSAERTGGSVSTLTIQRTQQEDSAVYLCASSTGLGYSQSYEQYFGPGTRLTVT.

This clone is a singleton in its sample. V is TRBV27 and J is TRBJ2-3, with 12 nucleotides matching TRBD2. Germline V CDR1 and CDR2: MNHEY, SMNVEV (reference sequence). The CDR3 spans 15 residues. The trim removed 4 bases at V and 4 bases at J, leaving 3 bases unmatched. The DNA for the CDR3 is TGTGCCAGCAGTTCCGCTAGCGGGGGGGCAGATACGCAGTATTTT. It is translated as CASSSASGGADTQYF.

The gene calls are TRBV19 and TRBJ1-1; TRBD1 aligns across 8 bases. This CDR3 comprises 14 residues. Trimming removed 7 bases from V and 4 bases from J; junction bases left unmatched: 8. Germline V gene lookup returns CDR1 LNHDA and CDR2 SQIVND (reference sequence). CDR3 nucleotides: TGTGCCAGTACCCCAGGGGGCAAGGGCACTGAAGCTTTCTTT. This encodes CASTPGGKGTEAFF.

The chain uses TRBV6-1 and TRBJ2-3; TRBD1 matches 9 bases. The V gene's germline CDR1 is MNHNS and CDR2 SASEGT. This CDR3 comprises 16 residues. After removal of 3 bases from V and 6 bases from J, the junction contained 10 bases not matched to a gene. CDR3 amino acids: CASSERPGTGMDTQYF. Here the CDR3 DNA reads TGTGCCAGCAGTGAGCGTCCCGGGACAGGGATGGATACGCAGTATTTT.

This chain uses TRBV4-2 with TRBJ1-4; 9 bases agree with TRBD1. Trimming took 0 bases from V and 5 from J; bases not matched to a gene: 4. CDR3 size: 16 residues. In germline, CDR1 is LGHNA, CDR2 YNFKEQ. Written as DNA, the CDR3 is TGTGCCAGCAGCCAAGATAGGGGGACAGGGAATGAAAAACTGTTTTTT. Translation: CASSQDRGTGNEKLFF.

The V gene is TRBV4-1, the J gene TRBJ2-3; maybe TRBD2 (5 bases). Trimming pared 0 bases from V and 1 base from J, leaving 17 bases between. CDR3 length: 18 residues. Germline V gives CDR1 MGHRA, CDR2 YSYEKL. The CDR3 reads CASSQDRWGEEGTDTQYF. CDR3 sequence (DNA): TGCGCCAGCAGCCAAGATCGGTGGGGAGAGGAGGGCACAGATACGCAGTATTTT.

This chain connects TRBV5-5 to TRBJ1-5, with D hard to call. Germline loops: CDR1 SGHKS, CDR2 YYEKEE (reference sequence). The CDR3 is 12 amino acids. V was trimmed by 1 base and J by 4 bases, leaving 3 bases between them. The CDR3: CASSLLNQPQHF. The CDR3 DNA reads TGTGCCAGCAGCTTGCTGAATCAGCCCCAGCATTTT.

V is TRBV7-6 and J is TRBJ2-1; D is perhaps TRBD2 (6 bases). The CDR3 totals 17 residues. Germline CDR1 SGHVS, CDR2 FNYEAQ. V lost 2 bases to trimming and J lost 2 bases, with 16 bases between them. CDR3 coding DNA: TGTGCCAGCAGCTTACGAGTTGGTAGCGGACCCTACAATGAGCAGTTCTTC. Protein sequence: CASSLRVGSGPYNEQFF.

This clone was seen a handful of times. The rearrangement uses TRBV5-6 and TRBJ1-5; D remains unclear. Germline V gene lookup returns CDR1 SGHDT and CDR2 YYEEEE. V was clipped by 0 bases and J by 2 bases, with 12 bases between them. There are 16 residues in the CDR3. The CDR3 nucleotides are TGTGCCAGCAGCTTGGCAGGAATCGGCGGCAATCAGCCCCAGCATTTT. It codes for CASSLAGIGGNQPQHF.

The sample holds one count of this clone. The chain combines TRBV29-1 with TRBJ2-1; 7 bases map to TRBD2. Germline-derived CDR1 and CDR2 are SQVTM and ANQGSEA. Trimming at V came to 8 bases and at J to 4 bases, leaving 2 bases not matched to a gene. This CDR3 has 11 residues. The CDR3 loop is CSTGGYNEQFF. The CDR3 nucleotides read TGCAGCACGGGGGGTTACAATGAGCAGTTCTTC.

V gene TRBV10-1 combines with J gene TRBJ2-3, with TRBD1 matching over 7 bases. Germline CDR1 WNHNN, CDR2 SYGVQD (reference sequence). This CDR3 comprises 14 residues. The trim removed 9 bases at V and 3 bases at J, leaving 9 bases unmatched. CDR3 in DNA: TGCGCCAGTCGGAAAGACAGGGAGACAGATACGCAGTATTTT. This translates into CASRKDRETDTQYF.

CDR3 residues: CASRGSEKETQYF. The CDR3 nucleotides read TGTGCCAGCCGGGGGTCGGAGAAAGAGACCCAGTACTTC. The V and J genes are TRBV27 and TRBJ2-5; weak D call: TRBD2 (6 bases). Germline values: CDR1 MNHEY, CDR2 SMNVEV (reference sequence). The V and J ends lost 8 bases and 3 bases respectively, with 13 bases between them. The CDR3 is 13 amino acids.

The J gene is TRBJ1-6, the V gene TRBV18, with D unclear. Looked up from germline, CDR1 is KGHSH and CDR2 is LQKENI. This CDR3 is built from 13 residues. Trimming took 1 base from V and 8 from J, leaving 6 bases between them. CDR3 loop: CASSPLGDSPLHF. As DNA, the CDR3 is TGTGCCAGCTCACCACTCGGGGATTCACCCCTCCACTTT.

In this sample, this clone turned up once. The chain combines TRBV13 with TRBJ2-5; D is undetermined. The V end lost 1 base, the J end lost 4 bases, and 4 bases lay between the germline ends. Germline values: CDR1 PRHDT, CDR2 FYEKMQ (reference sequence). The CDR3 sequence is 12 residues long. The CDR3 protein is CASSLVRETQYF. CDR3 DNA: TGTGCCAGCAGCTTAGTCAGAGAGACCCAGTACTTC.

The J gene is TRBJ1-2, the V gene TRBV4-2; no clear D. The CDR3 loop spans 14 amino acids. V lost 1 base and J lost 4, with 10 bases in between. CDR1 LGHNA and CDR2 YNFKEQ come from the germline V gene. The CDR3 DNA sequence: TGTGCCAGCAGCCAAGGTCGGGGATTCTATGGCTACACCTTC. Translated, it gives CASSQGRGFYGYTF.

The V gene is TRBV9, the J gene TRBJ2-2; weak D call: TRBD2 (5 bases). The length of the CDR3 is 16 residues. Germline V lookup: CDR1 SGDLS, CDR2 YYNGEE. V shed 0 bases and J shed 5 bases, with 14 bases lying between them. The CDR3 coding sequence is TGTGCCAGCAGCGTAGTTTCCGGCTGGGAGACCGGGGAGCTGTTTTTT. Translated, it gives CASSVVSGWETGELFF.

The chain joins TRBV11-2 to TRBJ2-2; 9 bases are a match to TRBD1. The V and J ends lost 5 bases and 1 base, in that order; junction bases with no gene match: 2. Germline-derived CDR1 and CDR2 are SGHAT and FQNNGV. The length of the CDR3 is 15 residues. CDR3 coding DNA: TGTGCCAGCAGCCGGACAGGGGTGAACACCGGGGAGCTGTTTTTT. Translating it yields CASSRTGVNTGELFF. Full variable domain (rest looked up from reference TRBV11-2 and TRBJ2-2): EAGVAQSPRYKIIEKRQSVAFWCNPISGHATLYWYQQILGQGPKLLIQFQNNGVVDDSQLPKDRFSAERLKGVDSTLKIQPAKLEDSAVYLCASSRTGVNTGELFFGEGSRLTVL.

This chain joins TRBV28 and TRBJ1-5; D unclear. Germline CDR1 and CDR2: MDHEN and SYDVKM. The CDR3 loop spans 13 amino acids. Trimming removed 6 bases from V and 4 bases from J, with 10 bases in between. The CDR3 is CASSEVRNQPQHF. Written as DNA, the CDR3 is TGTGCCAGCAGCGAGGTCCGAAATCAGCCCCAGCATTTT.